One sample yielded the 23 T cell receptor beta chains listed below, sequenced in a study of cytomegalovirus exposure and HLA in healthy donors. A multiplex PCR was run with 60 Vbeta primers and 13 Jbeta primers. The data were produced by immunoSEQ multiplex PCR, yet TCRdb's version contains in-frame clones alone and is incomplete. The data contain 250,000 to 350,000 clones, just over 85% of them singletons. Sequences were obtained from PBMCs. The receptor source for this set is a man aged 40-49 years in good health and CMV-seropositive.

The rearrangement links TRBV27 to TRBJ2-1; the match to TRBD2 covers 11 bases. Trimming at V came to 8 bases and at J to 4 bases, leaving 13 bases not matched to a gene. The CDR3 sequence is 17 residues long. Germline V gene sequence: CDR1 MNHEY, CDR2 SMNVEV (reference sequence). The CDR3 nucleotides read TGTGCCAGCTCAACTCCTCGGACTAGCGGGCAGTACAATGAGCAGTTCTTC. Its translation is CASSTPRTSGQYNEQFF.

This clone turned up a few times. The V gene is TRBV6-1, the J gene TRBJ1-1; a possible D gene is TRBD1 (5 bases). Trimming removed 5 bases at V and 4 bases at J, with 14 bases between. The CDR3 spans 14 residues. Germline-derived CDR1 and CDR2 are MNHNS and SASEGT. CDR3 DNA: TGTGCCAGCAGTCCACCAGGGTTGCGCACTGAAGCTTTCTTT. The encoded protein is CASSPPGLRTEAFF.

The gene calls are TRBV9 and TRBJ1-1; 9 bases map to TRBD1. J was trimmed by 3 bases and V by 3 bases; bases with no gene match: 6. This CDR3 comprises 15 residues. Germline V gene data show CDR1 as SGDLS and CDR2 as YYNGEE. CDR3 nucleotide sequence: TGTGCCAGCAGCGCTTGGGACAGGGATGACACTGAAGCTTTCTTT. It codes for CASSAWDRDDTEAFF.

This clone has a single count. The chain recombines TRBV7-9 with TRBJ2-2; a weak D match, TRBD2 (5 bases). The V gene lost 1 base and the J gene lost 4 bases, with 10 bases spanning the gap. Germline V CDR1 and CDR2: SEHNR, FQNEAQ (reference sequence). There are 15 residues in the CDR3. Here the CDR3 reads CASSLGGLGTGELFF. CDR3 DNA sequence: TGTGCCAGCAGCTTAGGAGGGTTAGGCACCGGGGAGCTGTTTTTT.

On this clone: This same CDR3 is encoded by further DNA sequences in the sample. The rearrangement joins TRBV19 to TRBJ2-7; no definite D call. There are 13 residues in the CDR3. The ends were cut back, 3 bases at V and 0 bases at J, with 6 bases in the middle. Germline V CDR1 and CDR2: LNHDA, SQIVND (reference sequence). The CDR3 sequence is CASSMGLSYEQYF. CDR3 nucleotides: TGTGCCAGTAGTATGGGCCTCTCCTACGAGCAGTACTTC.

This clone was counted between two and nine times. J is TRBJ1-1 and V is TRBV21-1; the listed D gene, TRBD1, was not tested against the DNA. TRBV21-1 is annotated as a pseudogene. This CDR3 spans 16 amino acids. CDR3 region: CASSSRWTAMNTEAFF. CDR3 nucleotide sequence: TGTGCCAGCAGCTCACGGTGGACAGCGATGAACACTGAAGCTTTCTTT.

This chain uses TRBV7-9 with TRBJ2-7; D possibly corresponds to TRBD2 (5 bases). CDR1 is SEHNR and CDR2 is FQNEAQ in the germline V gene (reference sequence). V lost 5 bases to trimming and J lost 1 base, with 12 bases between them. The CDR3 spans 14 residues. The CDR3 reads CASSPLLASYEQYF. The CDR3 DNA reads as TGTGCCAGCAGCCCCCTCCTAGCTTCCTACGAGCAGTACTTC.

The chain carries TRBV6-6 and TRBJ2-1; 8 bases line up with TRBD1. The CDR3 runs to 16 residues. Germline assignment: CDR1 MNHNY and CDR2 SVGAGI (reference sequence). Trimming cost V 6 bases and J 7 bases; bases outside gene matches: 14. The CDR3 sequence is CASSPQKGQESNEQFF. CDR3 DNA sequence: TGTGCCAGCAGCCCCCAAAAGGGACAGGAATCAAATGAGCAGTTCTTC.

The chain joins TRBV19 to TRBJ2-7, with TRBD2 identical over 14 bases. Germline CDR1 is LNHDA and CDR2 is SQIVND (reference sequence). The CDR3 contains 18 residues. The junction had 12 bases not matched to a gene; V was cut back by 2 bases and J by 6 bases. CDR3 residues: CASSIPGLAGAVEGEQYF. In nucleotides, the CDR3 is TGTGCCAGTAGTATACCGGGACTAGCGGGAGCAGTTGAAGGCGAGCAGTACTTC.

This chain connects TRBV5-1 to TRBJ1-1; D perhaps matches TRBD1 (5 bases). Trimming took 4 bases from V and 4 from J, leaving 14 bases between them. CDR3 length equals 14 residues. The germline gives CDR1 SGHRS, CDR2 YFSETQ. CDR3 in amino acids: CASSLLRQSTEAFF. As DNA, the CDR3 is TGCGCCAGCAGCCTCCTTCGACAGTCCACTGAAGCTTTCTTT. Variable domain in full (rest from reference TRBV5-1 and TRBJ1-1): KAGVTQTPRYLIKTRGQQVTLSCSPISGHRSVSWYQQTPGQGLQFLFEYFSETQRNKGNFPGRFSGRQFSNSRSEMNVSTLELGDSALYLCASSLLRQSTEAFFGQGTRLTVV.

V usage is TRBV6-5 and J usage is TRBJ1-2; the D gene is possibly TRBD1 (6 bases). The germline CDR1 and CDR2 sequences are MNHEY and SVGAGI. There are 13 residues in the CDR3. V was trimmed by 2 bases and J by 6 bases, leaving 10 bases between them. The CDR3: CASSYTGKNGYTF. The CDR3 DNA is TGTGCCAGCAGTTACACAGGGAAGAATGGCTACACCTTC.

The chain links TRBV27 to TRBJ2-7, with 12 nucleotides matching TRBD1. Looked up from germline, CDR1 is MNHEY and CDR2 is SMNVEV (reference sequence). The ends lost 2 bases at V and 5 bases at J; junction bases unmatched: 4. The CDR3 has 15 residues. The CDR3 loop is CASSLRGQGADEQYF. As DNA, the CDR3 is TGTGCCAGCAGTTTAAGGGGACAGGGGGCGGACGAGCAGTACTTC.

This clone was observed a single time. This sequence joins TRBV27 and TRBJ1-1; TRBD1 aligns across 7 bases. Germline CDR1 and CDR2: MNHEY and SMNVEV (reference sequence). The CDR3 spans 15 residues. Losses at the gene ends were 0 bases for V and 4 bases for J; bases not matched to a gene: 5. In DNA, the CDR3 is TGTGCCAGCAGTTTATCGGCAGGGGGGAGCACTGAAGCTTTCTTT. It yields the protein CASSLSAGGSTEAFF.

V gene TRBV27 combines with J gene TRBJ2-1; unclear D gene. Germline V gene lookup returns CDR1 MNHEY and CDR2 SMNVEV (reference sequence). The CDR3 spans 15 residues. V dropped 4 bases and J dropped 0 bases, with 10 bases sitting between them. DNA for the CDR3: TGTGCCAGCAGTTCCGTCTGGAGCTCCTACAATGAGCAGTTCTTC. This gives the protein CASSSVWSSYNEQFF.

The chain links TRBV7-9 to TRBJ2-1; TRBD2 matches at 9 bases. The CDR3 extends over 16 amino acids. The junction had 4 bases not matched to a gene; V was cut back by 4 bases and J by 0 bases. In germline, CDR1 is SEHNR, CDR2 FQNEAQ (reference sequence). The CDR3 DNA follows: TGTGCCAGCAGCTCCCTAGCGGGGAGCTCCTACAATGAGCAGTTCTTC. Translating gives CASSSLAGSSYNEQFF.

The chain links TRBV28 to TRBJ2-5, with D possibly being TRBD2 (6 bases). Trimming took 3 bases from V and 5 from J, leaving 16 bases between them. Germline V CDR1 and CDR2: MDHEN, SYDVKM. The CDR3 runs 15 residues. The CDR3 nucleotides are TGTGCCAGCAGTTTTTCCATGGGGGGTGGGGAGACCCAGTACTTC. Residues: CASSFSMGGGETQYF.

This clone has only a few counts. The chain couples TRBV7-6 to TRBJ2-7; D is unresolved. Per the germline V gene, CDR1 is SGHVS and CDR2 is FNYEAQ. V shed 0 bases and J shed 0 bases, with 6 bases lying between them. CDR3 length: 14 amino acids. The CDR3 DNA reads TGTGCCAGCAGCTTAGCTAGAATCTCCTACGAGCAGTACTTC. This encodes CASSLARISYEQYF.

This clone occurred once. This chain links TRBV19 with TRBJ2-1; 11 bases map to TRBD2. Germline values: CDR1 LNHDA, CDR2 SQIVND (reference sequence). Trimming cost V 1 base and J 6 bases; bases outside gene matches: 14. The CDR3 loop spans 19 amino acids. The CDR3 reads CASSIGGLAEPSSGNEQFF. In nucleotides, the CDR3 is TGTGCCAGTAGTATAGGGGGACTAGCGGAGCCCTCTTCGGGCAATGAGCAGTTCTTC.

The chain uses TRBV2 and TRBJ2-7; 13 bases are shared with TRBD2. Germline V gene lookup returns CDR1 SNHLY and CDR2 FYNNEI. Unmatched junction bases numbered 7, after V lost 8 bases and J lost 0 bases. The CDR3 consists of 16 residues. CDR3 in amino acids: CASVGTSGTRSYEQYF. The CDR3 DNA follows: TGTGCCAGCGTCGGGACTAGCGGGACCCGCTCCTACGAGCAGTACTTC. The full variable domain, rest sourced from reference TRBV2 and TRBJ2-7, is EPEVTQTPSHQVTQMGQEVILRCVPISNHLYFYWYRQILGQKVEFLVSFYNNEISEKSEIFDDQFSVERPDGSNFTLKIRSTKLEDSAMYFCASVGTSGTRSYEQYFGPGTRLTVT.

This chain connects TRBV9 to TRBJ1-3; D is possibly TRBD1 (5 bases). V was trimmed by 0 bases and J by 0 bases, leaving 7 bases between them. The CDR3 contains 15 residues. The V gene's germline CDR1 is SGDLS and CDR2 YYNGEE. The CDR3 sequence is CASSVVGLSGNTIYF. The CDR3 nucleotides read TGTGCCAGCAGCGTAGTGGGACTCTCTGGAAACACCATATATTTT.

The chain has TRBV7-8 and TRBJ2-5; D is possibly TRBD2 (6 bases). Germline V gene data show CDR1 as SGHVS and CDR2 as FQNEAQ. This CDR3 is built from 14 residues. With 2 bases removed from V and 1 base from J, the gap between germline ends came to 8 bases. The CDR3 nucleotides read TGTGCCAGCAGCTTAACGGGACTCCAAGAGACCCAGTACTTC. It specifies CASSLTGLQETQYF.

The chain uses TRBV4-1 and TRBJ2-3, with a tentative D call TRBD2 (5 bases). Trimming pared 4 bases from V and 0 bases from J, leaving 5 bases between. Germline CDR1 and CDR2: MGHRA and YSYEKL. CDR3 length: 13 residues. The CDR3 loop is CASSRTSTDTQYF. CDR3 nucleotides: TGCGCCAGCAGCCGGACTAGCACAGATACGCAGTATTTT.

This chain connects TRBV7-2 to TRBJ1-5, with 7 bases fitting TRBD1. This CDR3 is built from 15 residues. The J segment lost 2 bases and the V segment lost 1 base, leaving 2 bases of the junction unmatched. Germline V gene sequence: CDR1 SGHTA, CDR2 FQGNSA. CDR3 residues: CASSLGRGGNQPQHF. Here the CDR3 DNA reads TGTGCCAGCAGCTTAGGCAGGGGGGGCAATCAGCCCCAGCATTTT.